A selection of T cell receptor beta chains follows, all from one sample in a study of shared clonotypes between healthy human individuals. Method: immunoSEQ multiplex PCR; TCRdb's copy keeps in-frame clones and lacks some. The repertoire has fewer than 3 million clones, 80% to 95% of them found once; the top ten carry approximately 0.4%. Input material: naive CD4+ T cells from PBMCs. The origin of the receptors is a man younger than 35 in good health. Some clones in this sample may be carry-over from other donors' samples. Both conserved end residues are part of each CDR3. D genes are given only for firm matches.

j_call v_call d_call cdr3_aa cdr3_nt
TRBJ2-7 TRBV27 TRBD1 CASSKGQFYEQYF TGTGCCAGCAGTAAGGGACAGTTCTACGAGCAGTACTTC
TRBJ2-1 TRBV4-2 - CASSPLEADEQFF TGTGCCAGCAGCCCTCTGGAGGCGGATGAGCAGTTCTTC
TRBJ2-7 TRBV28 TRBD2 CASRLAGGSYEQYF TGTGCCAGCAGGCTAGCGGGTGGCTCCTACGAGCAGTACTTC
TRBJ1-5 TRBV27 TRBD1 CASSLDREQPQHF TGTGCCAGCAGTCTGGACAGGGAGCAGCCCCAGCATTTT
TRBJ2-7 TRBV10-3 TRBD2 CAITAGDHEQYF TGTGCCATCACAGCGGGAGATCACGAGCAGTACTTC
TRBJ2-3 TRBV6-1 - CASSEWYTQYF TGTGCCAGCAGTGAATGGTATACGCAGTATTTT
TRBJ1-1 TRBV7-3 TRBD1 CASSLETGVRTEAFF TGTGCCAGCAGCTTGGAGACAGGGGTTCGTACTGAAGCTTTCTTT
TRBJ1-4 TRBV5-6 - CASSLVLGTSEKLFF TGTGCCAGCAGCTTGGTATTGGGAACGAGTGAAAAACTGTTTTTT
TRBJ2-7 TRBV5-1 TRBD2 CASSPSTSGRYSEQYF TGCGCCAGCAGCCCCTCCACTAGCGGGAGGTACAGTGAGCAGTACTTC
TRBJ2-6 TRBV5-1 - CASSEVDGANVLTF TGCGCCAGCAGCGAGGTTGACGGGGCCAACGTCCTGACTTTC
TRBJ2-2 TRBV11-2 TRBD1 CASSYTQGYTGELFF TGTGCCAGCAGCTATACACAGGGGTACACCGGGGAGCTGTTTTTT
TRBJ1-4 TRBV30 TRBD1 CAWSWTGGKTELFF TGTGCCTGGAGTTGGACAGGGGGGAAAACGGAACTGTTTTTT
TRBJ2-7 TRBV28 TRBD1 CASRATGGRYEQYF TGTGCCAGTCGGGCAACAGGGGGCAGATACGAGCAGTACTTC
TRBJ2-3 TRBV5-6 - CASSSRGSADTQYF TGTGCCAGCAGCTCCCGGGGGTCCGCAGATACGCAGTATTTT
TRBJ1-2 TRBV25-1 - CASSEGGGNYGYTF TGTGCCAGCAGTGAGGGGGGCGGGAACTATGGCTACACCTTC
TRBJ1-6 TRBV5-1 TRBD1 CASAGDRGPGNSPLHF TGCGCCAGCGCAGGGGACAGGGGCCCTGGTAATTCACCCCTCCACTTT
TRBJ2-7 TRBV4-1 - CASSLTLRASASNYEQYF TGCGCCAGCAGCCTCACCCTCCGGGCTAGCGCTTCCAACTACGAGCAGTACTTC
TRBJ1-1 TRBV9 - CASMPAMNTEAFF TGTGCCAGCATGCCGGCTATGAACACTGAAGCTTTCTTT
TRBJ2-6 TRBV5-6 TRBD1 CASSRTGVGANVLTF TGTGCCAGCAGCCGAACAGGGGTAGGGGCCAACGTCCTGACTTTC
TRBJ1-4 TRBV30 TRBD1 CAWARDRKEKLFF TGTGCCTGGGCCCGGGACAGGAAAGAAAAACTGTTTTTT
TRBJ2-7 TRBV19 - CASSPRPGFAGEQYF TGTGCCAGTAGTCCAAGGCCGGGTTTCGCTGGCGAGCAGTACTTC
TRBJ2-1 TRBV18 - CASSPRSYNEQFF TGTGCCAGCTCACCCCGGTCCTACAATGAGCAGTTCTTC
TRBJ1-2 TRBV6-6 TRBD1 CASSPWTGNYGYTF TGTGCCAGCAGTCCGTGGACAGGGAACTATGGCTACACCTTC